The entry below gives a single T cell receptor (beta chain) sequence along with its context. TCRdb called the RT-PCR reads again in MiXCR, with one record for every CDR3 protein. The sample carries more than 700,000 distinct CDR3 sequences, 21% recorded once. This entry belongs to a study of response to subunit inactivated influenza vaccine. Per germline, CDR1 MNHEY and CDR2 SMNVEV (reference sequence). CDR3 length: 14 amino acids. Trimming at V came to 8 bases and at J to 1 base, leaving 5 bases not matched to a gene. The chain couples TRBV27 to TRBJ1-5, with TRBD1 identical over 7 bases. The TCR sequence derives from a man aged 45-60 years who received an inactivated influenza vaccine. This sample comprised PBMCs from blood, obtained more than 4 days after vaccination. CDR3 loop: CASWADRSNQPQHF. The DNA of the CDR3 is TGTGCCAGCTGGGCGGACAGGAGCAATCAGCCCCAGCATTTT.